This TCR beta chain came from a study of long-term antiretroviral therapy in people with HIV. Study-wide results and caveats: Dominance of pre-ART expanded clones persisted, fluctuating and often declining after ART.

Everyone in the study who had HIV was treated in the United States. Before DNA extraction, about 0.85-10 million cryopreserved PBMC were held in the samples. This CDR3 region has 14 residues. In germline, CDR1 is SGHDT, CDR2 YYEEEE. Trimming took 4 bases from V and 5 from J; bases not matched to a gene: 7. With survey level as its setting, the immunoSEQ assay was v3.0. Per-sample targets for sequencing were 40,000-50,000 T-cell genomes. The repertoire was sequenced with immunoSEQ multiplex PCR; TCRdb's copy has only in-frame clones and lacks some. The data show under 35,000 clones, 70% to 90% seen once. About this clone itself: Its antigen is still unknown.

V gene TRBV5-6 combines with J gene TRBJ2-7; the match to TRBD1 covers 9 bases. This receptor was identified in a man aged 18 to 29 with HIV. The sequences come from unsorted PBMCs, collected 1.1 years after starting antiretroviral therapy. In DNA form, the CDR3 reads TGTGCCAGCAGCCACGGGACAGGGATTGACGAGCAGTACTTC. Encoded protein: CASSHGTGIDEQYF.